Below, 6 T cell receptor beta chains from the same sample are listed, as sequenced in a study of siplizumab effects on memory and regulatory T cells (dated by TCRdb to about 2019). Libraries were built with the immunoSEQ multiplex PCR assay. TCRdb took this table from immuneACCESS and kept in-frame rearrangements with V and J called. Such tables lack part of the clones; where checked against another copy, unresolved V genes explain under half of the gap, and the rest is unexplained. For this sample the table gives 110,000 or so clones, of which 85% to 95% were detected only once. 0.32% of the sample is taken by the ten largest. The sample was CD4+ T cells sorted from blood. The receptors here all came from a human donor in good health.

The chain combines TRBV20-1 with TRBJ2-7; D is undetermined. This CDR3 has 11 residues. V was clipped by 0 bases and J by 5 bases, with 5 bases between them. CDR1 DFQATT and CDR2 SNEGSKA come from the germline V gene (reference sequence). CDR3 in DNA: TGCAGTGCTAGAGATAAGCACGAGCAGTACTTC. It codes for CSARDKHEQYF.

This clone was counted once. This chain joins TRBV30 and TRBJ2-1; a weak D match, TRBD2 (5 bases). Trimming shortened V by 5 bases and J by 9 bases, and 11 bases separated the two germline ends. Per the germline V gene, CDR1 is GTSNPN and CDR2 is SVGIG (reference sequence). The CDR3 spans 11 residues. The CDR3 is CAWDLEGEQFF. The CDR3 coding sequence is TGTGCCTGGGATCTCGAGGGTGAGCAGTTCTTC. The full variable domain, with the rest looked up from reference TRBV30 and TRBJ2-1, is SQTIHQWPATLVQPVGSPLSLECTVEGTSNPNLYWYRQAAGRGLQLLFYSVGIGQISSEVPQNLSASRPQDRQFILSSKKLLLSDSGFYLCAWDLEGEQFFGPGTRLTVL.

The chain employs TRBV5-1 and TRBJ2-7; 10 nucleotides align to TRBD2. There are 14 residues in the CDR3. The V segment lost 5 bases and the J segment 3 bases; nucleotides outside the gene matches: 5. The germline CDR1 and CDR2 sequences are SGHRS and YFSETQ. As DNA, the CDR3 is TGCGCCAGCAGTTCTAGCGGGAGAGGCTACGAGCAGTACTTC. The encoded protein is CASSSSGRGYEQYF. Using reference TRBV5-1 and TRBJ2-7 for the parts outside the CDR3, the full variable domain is KAGVTQTPRYLIKTRGQQVTLSCSPISGHRSVSWYQQTPGQGLQFLFEYFSETQRNKGNFPGRFSGRQFSNSRSEMNVSTLELGDSALYLCASSSSGRGYEQYFGPGTRLTVT.

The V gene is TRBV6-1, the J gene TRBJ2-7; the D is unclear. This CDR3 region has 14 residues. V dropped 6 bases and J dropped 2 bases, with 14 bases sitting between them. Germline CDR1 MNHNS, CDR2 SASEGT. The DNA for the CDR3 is TGTGCCAGCAGCGCCCAGACTGATACCTACGAGCAGTACTTC. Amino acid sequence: CASSAQTDTYEQYF.

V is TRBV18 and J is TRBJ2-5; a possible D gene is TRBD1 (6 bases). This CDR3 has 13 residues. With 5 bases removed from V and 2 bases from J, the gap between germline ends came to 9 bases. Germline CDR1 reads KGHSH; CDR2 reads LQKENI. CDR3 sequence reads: CASSATGQETQYF. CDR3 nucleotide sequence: TGTGCCAGCTCAGCAACAGGGCAAGAGACCCAGTACTTC. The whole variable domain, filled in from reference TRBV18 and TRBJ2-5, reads NAGVMQNPRHLVRRRGQEARLRCSPMKGHSHVYWYRQLPEEGLKFMVYLQKENIIDESGMPKERFSAEFPKEGPSILRIQQVVRGDSAAYFCASSATGQETQYFGPGTRLLVL.

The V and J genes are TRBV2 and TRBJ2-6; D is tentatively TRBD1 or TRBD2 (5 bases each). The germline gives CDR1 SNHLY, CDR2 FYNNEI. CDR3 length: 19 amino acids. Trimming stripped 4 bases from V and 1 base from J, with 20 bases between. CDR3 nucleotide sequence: TGTGCCAGCAGTGGCCGCTCGGGGACGGGGTCATCTGGGGCCAACGTCCTGACTTTC. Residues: CASSGRSGTGSSGANVLTF.